One sample yielded the 21 T cell receptor beta chains listed below, sequenced in a study of blood T cell repertoires in COVID-19. This table comes from immunoSEQ multiplex PCR, and its TCRdb copy is limited to in-frame clones, with some not included. The sample contains 90,000 to 120,000 clones, 80% of which appear only once. Sequencing was carried out using peripheral blood. The receptors were sampled from a man between 65 and 79 years old with acute or convalescent COVID-19.

The J gene is TRBJ1-6, the V gene TRBV2; D is unclear. V was cut by 4 bases and J by 3 bases, with 7 bases left in between. This CDR3 spans 14 amino acids. The V gene's germline CDR1 is SNHLY and CDR2 FYNNEI. The CDR3 nucleotides are TGTGCCAGCAGTGTTAGAATCTATAATTCACCCCTCCACTTT. This encodes CASSVRIYNSPLHF.

This clone was recorded once. V and J are TRBV19 and TRBJ2-3, with a tentative D call TRBD2 (6 bases). Trimming removed 3 bases from V and 4 bases from J, with 11 bases in between. Germline V gene data show CDR1 as LNHDA and CDR2 as SQIVND (reference sequence). The CDR3 contains 14 residues. DNA for the CDR3: TGTGCCAGTAGTATCGGTGGGGAGGCAGATACGCAGTATTTT. This sequence encodes CASSIGGEADTQYF.

The chain employs TRBV4-1 and TRBJ2-3; 13 bases agree with TRBD2. The CDR3 extends over 20 amino acids. The germline CDR1 and CDR2 sequences are MGHRA and YSYEKL. Trimming removed 1 base from V and 8 bases from J; junction bases left unmatched: 18. CDR3 in amino acids: CASSQGGLAGDLHHSGTQYF. In DNA form, the CDR3 reads TGCGCCAGCAGCCAAGGAGGACTAGCGGGGGACCTTCACCACAGTGGTACGCAGTATTTT.

The rearrangement links TRBV12-3 or TRBV12-4 to TRBJ2-1; 10 bases agree with TRBD2. V lost 4 bases, J lost 6 bases, and 0 bases stayed unmatched. There are 13 residues in the CDR3. The CDR3, as DNA: TGTGCCAGCAGTTCTAGCGGGGGCAATGAGCAGTTCTTC. This codes for CASSSSGGNEQFF.

The rearrangement joins TRBV12-3 or TRBV12-4 to TRBJ1-2, with D possibly matching TRBD1 (5 bases). This CDR3 contains 12 residues. Trimming shortened V by 3 bases and J by 8 bases, and 10 bases separated the two germline ends. CDR3: CASSFGTGGYTF. The CDR3 DNA reads TGTGCCAGCAGTTTTGGGACTGGCGGCTACACCTTC.

The chain carries TRBV5-1 and TRBJ1-1; the match to TRBD1 covers 10 bases. The CDR3 totals 16 residues. The ends lost 4 bases at V and 4 bases at J; junction bases unmatched: 10. Germline V gives CDR1 SGHRS, CDR2 YFSETQ. The CDR3 bases are TGCGCCAGCAGCCCAGGACAGGGGGGAAGAAGCACTGAAGCTTTCTTT. Amino acid sequence: CASSPGQGGRSTEAFF. Full variable domain (remainder filled in from reference TRBV5-1 and TRBJ1-1): KAGVTQTPRYLIKTRGQQVTLSCSPISGHRSVSWYQQTPGQGLQFLFEYFSETQRNKGNFPGRFSGRQFSNSRSEMNVSTLELGDSALYLCASSPGQGGRSTEAFFGQGTRLTVV.

The chain joins TRBV4-3 to TRBJ2-1; 10 nucleotides match TRBD2. Germline CDR1 LGHNA, CDR2 YSLEER. The J segment lost 7 bases and the V segment lost 0 bases, leaving 15 bases of the junction unmatched. CDR3 length: 19 residues. The CDR3 nucleotides are TGCGCCAGCAGCCAAGACTATGGAAGTCTAGCGGGGGACAAGAATGAGCAGTTCTTC. Encoded protein: CASSQDYGSLAGDKNEQFF.

The chain has TRBV7-3 and TRBJ2-3; 8 bases fit TRBD2. This CDR3 contains 15 residues. The junction had 7 bases not matched to a gene; V was cut back by 5 bases and J by 3 bases. Germline V gene sequence: CDR1 SGHTA, CDR2 FQGTGA. The CDR3 loop reads CASSLSGVGTDTQYF. The CDR3, as DNA: TGTGCCAGCAGCCTTAGCGGGGTCGGTACAGATACGCAGTATTTT.

V gene TRBV3-1 (or the pseudogene TRBV3-2) combines with J gene TRBJ2-7; 8 bases fit TRBD2. There are 16 residues in the CDR3. Germline V gene sequence: CDR1 LGHDT, CDR2 YNNKEL (reference sequence). With 1 base clipped from V and 0 bases from J, the junction kept 5 bases outside the gene matches. The CDR3 DNA is TGTGCCAGCAGCCAAGGGGGCGGGGGGACCTCCTACGAGCAGTACTTC. Translated, it gives CASSQGGGGTSYEQYF.

This clone is medium-sized (0.01 to 0.1%) by share. V gene TRBV24-1 combines with J gene TRBJ2-2, with 12 nucleotides matching TRBD2. The ends lost 1 base at V and 5 bases at J; junction bases unmatched: 4. Germline-derived CDR1 and CDR2 are KGHDR and SFDVKD. The CDR3 consists of 17 residues. CDR3 nucleotide sequence: TGTGCCACCAGTGATTTTCGACTAGCGGGGGAAACCGGGGAGCTGTTTTTT. Its protein is CATSDFRLAGETGELFF.

This chain links TRBV5-8 with TRBJ1-2, with D possibly matching TRBD1 (6 bases). The CDR3 sequence is 15 residues long. Germline V gives CDR1 SGHTS, CDR2 YDEGEE. V gave up 1 base and J gave up 4 bases, with 14 bases separating them. The DNA for the CDR3 is TGTGCCAGCAGCTTGAACCAGGGGACGGGCTATGGCTACACCTTC. Translated, it gives CASSLNQGTGYGYTF. The full variable domain, its missing parts supplied by reference TRBV5-8 and TRBJ1-2, is EAGVTQSPTHLIKTRGQQATLRCSPISGHTSVYWYQQALGLGLQFLLWYDEGEERNRGNFPPRFSGRQFPNYSSELNVNALELEDSALYLCASSLNQGTGYGYTFGSGTRLTVV.

Written as DNA, the CDR3 is TGTGCCACCAGCAGAGGGGGGGGAGAGACCCAGTACTTC. It specifies CATSRGGGETQYF. This rearrangement joins TRBV15 to TRBJ2-5, with 7 bases lining up with TRBD2. The ends lost 1 base at V and 4 bases at J; junction bases unmatched: 0. Germline values: CDR1 LNHNV, CDR2 YYDKDF (reference sequence). The CDR3 is 13 amino acids. The whole variable domain, remainder taken from reference TRBV15 and TRBJ2-5, is DAMVIQNPRYQVTQFGKPVTLSCSQTLNHNVMYWYQQKSSQAPKLLFHYYDKDFNNEADTPDNFQSRRPNTSFCFLDIRSPGLGDTAMYLCATSRGGGETQYFGPGTRLLVL.

The V and J genes are TRBV5-1 and TRBJ1-1; 10 bases align to TRBD1. The CDR3 covers 17 residues. Germline trimming cut 0 bases from V and 0 bases from J; bases unmatched to any gene: 5. Germline assignment: CDR1 SGHRS and CDR2 YFSETQ. CDR3 protein: CASSLDGTGVLNTEAFF. The CDR3 DNA reads TGCGCCAGCAGCTTGGATGGGACAGGGGTCCTGAACACTGAAGCTTTCTTT.

This clone was found once. A much more abundant neighbour one base away suggests this may be a read error. CDR3 loop: CASSLGTENTEAFF. As DNA, the CDR3 is TGCGCCAGCAGCTTGGGGACAGAGAACACTGAAGCTTTCTTT. The rearrangement links TRBV5-1 to TRBJ1-1; possible D gene TRBD1, 6 bases. V lost 0 bases and J lost 1, with 7 bases in between. The CDR3 is 14 amino acids. CDR1 is SGHRS and CDR2 is YFSETQ in the germline V gene.

The genes are TRBV11-2 and TRBJ1-6, with 9 bases matching TRBD1. CDR1 is SGHAT, CDR2 FQNNGV, per germline. Trimming cost V 2 bases and J 10 bases; bases outside gene matches: 9. CDR3 length: 16 amino acids. Written as DNA, the CDR3 is TGTGCCAGCAGCTTACTATGGAGACAGGGGGAATCACCCCTCCACTTT. Residues: CASSLLWRQGESPLHF.

This chain connects TRBV7-2 to TRBJ1-2; D gene uncertain. The germline V and J ends were trimmed by 3 bases and 8 bases, with 16 bases remaining between them. CDR3 length: 14 residues. Germline values: CDR1 SGHTA, CDR2 FQGNSA. CDR3 protein: CASSFDTDYQGYTF. The DNA of the CDR3 is TGTGCCAGCAGCTTTGATACAGACTATCAAGGCTACACCTTC.

The CDR3 protein is CASSLSSEETQYF. Here the CDR3 DNA reads TGTGCCAGCAGCTTGAGTAGCGAGGAGACCCAGTACTTC. V is TRBV7-3 and J is TRBJ2-5; tentatively, D is TRBD2 (5 bases). The CDR3 has 13 residues. The germline gives CDR1 SGHTA, CDR2 FQGTGA. V lost 3 bases, J lost 5 bases, and 10 bases lay in between.

This chain connects TRBV11-3 to TRBJ2-2, with D perhaps matching TRBD2 (7 bases). The V gene's germline CDR1 is SGHNT and CDR2 YENEEA. V gave up 9 bases and J gave up 3 bases, with 14 bases separating them. The CDR3 loop spans 14 amino acids. CDR3 sequence reads: CASSGGEDTGELFF. The CDR3 nucleotides are TGTGCCAGTTCGGGGGGCGAGGACACCGGGGAGCTGTTTTTT.

This clone is a singleton in its sample. The chain joins TRBV10-3 to TRBJ1-4, with unresolved D. Trimming took off 3 bases at V and 4 bases at J, with 18 bases between the two ends. The CDR3 contains 17 residues. The germline V gene has CDR1 ENHRY and CDR2 SYGVKD. CDR3 residues: CAISDPDTHSVNEKLFF. The CDR3, as DNA: TGTGCCATCAGTGACCCCGATACTCACAGTGTTAATGAAAAACTGTTTTTT.

The chain links TRBV6-2 or TRBV6-3 to TRBJ2-3; a weak D match, TRBD2 (5 bases). CDR3 length equals 13 residues. Germline V gene data show CDR1 as MNHEY and CDR2 as SVGEGT. V was pared by 2 bases and J by 7 bases, with 10 bases between. The CDR3 region is CASSYLNGNTQYF. Written as DNA, the CDR3 is TGTGCCAGCAGTTACCTGAACGGGAATACGCAGTATTTT.

Details on this clone: This CDR3 is also generated by other DNA sequences in the sample. The chain has TRBV9 and TRBJ1-2; 9 nucleotides match TRBD1. J was trimmed by 8 bases and V by 3 bases; bases with no gene match: 5. CDR3 length: 13 residues. Germline CDR1 and CDR2: SGDLS and YYNGEE. CDR3 amino acids: CASSGRQGVGYTF. The CDR3 bases are TGTGCCAGCAGCGGAAGACAGGGGGTAGGCTACACCTTC.